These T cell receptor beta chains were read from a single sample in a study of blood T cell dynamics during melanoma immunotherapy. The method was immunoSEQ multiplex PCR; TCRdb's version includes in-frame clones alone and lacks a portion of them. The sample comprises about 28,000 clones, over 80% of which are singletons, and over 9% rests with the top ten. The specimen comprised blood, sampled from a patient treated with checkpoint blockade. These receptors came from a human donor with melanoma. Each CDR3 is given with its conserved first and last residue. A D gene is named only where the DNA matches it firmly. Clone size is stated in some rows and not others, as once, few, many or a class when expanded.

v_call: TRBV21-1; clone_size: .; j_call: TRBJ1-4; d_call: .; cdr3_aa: CASSNQDSSNEKLFF; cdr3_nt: TGTGCCAGCAGCAACCAGGACAGCTCAAATGAAAAACTGTTTTTT
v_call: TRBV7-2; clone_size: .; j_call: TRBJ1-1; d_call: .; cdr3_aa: CASSPGRNTEAFF; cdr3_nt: TGTGCCAGCAGCCCTGGTAGGAACACTGAAGCTTTCTTT
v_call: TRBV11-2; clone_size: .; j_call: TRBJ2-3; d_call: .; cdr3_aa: CASSRSENRDTQYF; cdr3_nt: TGTGCCAGCAGCCGTTCTGAGAACCGGGATACGCAGTATTTT
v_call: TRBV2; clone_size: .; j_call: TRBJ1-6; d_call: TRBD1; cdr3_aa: CASSLSGTAYNSPLHF; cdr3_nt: TGTGCCAGCAGTCTATCCGGGACAGCTTATAATTCACCCCTCCACTTT
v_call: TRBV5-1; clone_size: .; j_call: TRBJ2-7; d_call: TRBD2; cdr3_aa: CASSLRPLTSGGTYEQYF; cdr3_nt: TGCGCCAGCAGCTTACGACCGTTGACTAGCGGGGGGACCTACGAGCAGTACTTC
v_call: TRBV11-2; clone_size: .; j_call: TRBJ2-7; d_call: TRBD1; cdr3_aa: CASSLISSRTGGSYEQYF; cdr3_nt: TGTGCCAGCAGCTTAATTTCAAGCAGGACAGGGGGATCCTACGAGCAGTACTTC
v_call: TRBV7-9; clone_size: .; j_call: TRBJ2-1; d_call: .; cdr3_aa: CASRRDPSYNEQFF; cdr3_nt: TGTGCCAGCAGGAGGGACCCCTCCTACAATGAGCAGTTCTTC
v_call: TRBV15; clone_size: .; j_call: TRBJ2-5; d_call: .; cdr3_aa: CATSIPARETQYF; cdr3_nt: TGTGCCACCAGCATCCCCGCGCGAGAGACCCAGTACTTC
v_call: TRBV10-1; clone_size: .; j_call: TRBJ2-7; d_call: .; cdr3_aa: CASSEGYEQYF; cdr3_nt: TGCGCCAGCAGTGAGGGTTACGAGCAGTACTTC
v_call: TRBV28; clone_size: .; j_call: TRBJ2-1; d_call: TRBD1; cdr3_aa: CASSSGGPDNEQFF; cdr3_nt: TGTGCCAGCAGTTCAGGGGGACCCGACAATGAGCAGTTCTTC
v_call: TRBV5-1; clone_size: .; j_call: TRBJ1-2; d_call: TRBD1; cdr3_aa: CASSPMTGEFGYTF; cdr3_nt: TGCGCCAGCAGTCCTATGACAGGGGAGTTTGGCTACACCTTC
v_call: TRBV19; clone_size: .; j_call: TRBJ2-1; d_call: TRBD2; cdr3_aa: CASSPLAGAYNEQFF; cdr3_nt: TGTGCCAGTAGTCCACTAGCGGGAGCTTACAATGAGCAGTTCTTC
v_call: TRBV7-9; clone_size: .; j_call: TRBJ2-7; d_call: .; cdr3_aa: CASSLGSISYEQYF; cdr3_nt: TGTGCCAGCAGCTTAGGCAGCATTTCCTACGAGCAGTACTTC
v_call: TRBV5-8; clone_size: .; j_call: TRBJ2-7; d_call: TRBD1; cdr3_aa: CASSLGTGVYEQYF; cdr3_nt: TGTGCCAGCAGCTTGGGGACAGGGGTCTACGAGCAGTACTTC
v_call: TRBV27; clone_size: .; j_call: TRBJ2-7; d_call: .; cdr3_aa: CASRAPGNYEQYF; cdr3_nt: TGTGCCAGTAGGGCCCCCGGGAACTACGAGCAGTACTTC
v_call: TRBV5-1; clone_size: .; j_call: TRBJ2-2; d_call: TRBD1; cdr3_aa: CASSFWQGANTGELFF; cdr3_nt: TGCGCCAGCAGCTTTTGGCAGGGGGCGAACACCGGGGAGCTGTTTTTT
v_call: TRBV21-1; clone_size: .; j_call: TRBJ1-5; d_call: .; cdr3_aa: CASSKVAQDNQPQHF; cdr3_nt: TGTGCCAGCAGCAAAGTTGCACAGGATAATCAGCCCCAGCATTTT
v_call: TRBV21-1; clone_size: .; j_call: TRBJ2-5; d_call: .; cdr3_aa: CASSKALRLFEDPQETQYF; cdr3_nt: TGTGCCAGCAGCAAAGCGCTAAGGCTTTTTGAGGACCCCCAAGAGACCCAGTACTTC
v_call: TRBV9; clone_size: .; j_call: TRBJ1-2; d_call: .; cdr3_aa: CASSARDRRASF; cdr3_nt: TGTGCCAGCAGCGCCCGGGACCGGAGAGCCTCCTTC
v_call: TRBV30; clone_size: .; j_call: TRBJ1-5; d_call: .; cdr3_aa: CAWSVQKNQPQHF; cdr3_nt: TGTGCCTGGAGTGTACAGAAAAATCAGCCCCAGCATTTT
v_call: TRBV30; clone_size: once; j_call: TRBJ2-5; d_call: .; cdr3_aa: CAWSHLFLTGHGETQYF; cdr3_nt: TGTGCCTGGAGTCATCTGTTCCTGACAGGCCATGGAGAGACCCAGTACTTC
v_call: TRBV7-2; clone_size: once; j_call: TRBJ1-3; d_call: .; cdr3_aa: CASSLQLQAGNTIYF; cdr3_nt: TGTGCCAGCAGCTTACAGCTACAGGCAGGAAACACCATATATTTT
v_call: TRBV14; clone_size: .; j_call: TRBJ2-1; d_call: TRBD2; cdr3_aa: CASSQLISGAHNEQFF; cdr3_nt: TGTGCCAGCAGCCAACTTATTAGCGGGGCCCACAATGAGCAGTTCTTC
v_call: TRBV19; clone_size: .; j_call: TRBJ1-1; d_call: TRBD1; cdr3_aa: CASSRRQGGNTEAFF; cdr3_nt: TGTGCCAGTAGCCGTAGACAGGGGGGGAACACTGAAGCTTTCTTT
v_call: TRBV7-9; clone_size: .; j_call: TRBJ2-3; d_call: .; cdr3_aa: CASSLATSTDTQYF; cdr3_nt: TGTGCCAGCAGCTTAGCGACCTCCACAGATACGCAGTATTTT